This entry lists 29 T cell receptor beta chains sequenced from one sample in a study of regulatory T cells in long-lasting Graves disease. Through Arm-PCR of CDR3 regions and iRepertoire HTBI primers, TCR beta libraries were built. In TCRdb, the multiplex PCR reads were re-called with MiXCR into one record per CDR3 protein. This table has a few hundred thousand distinct CDR3 sequences, 15% appearing once. Time point: newly diagnosed GD, antithyroid drugs for less than 3 months. Following extraction of RNA from PBMCs, that RNA was used to make the TCR library. These data were also reused for a study on T cells in Graves' hyperthyroidism and ophthalmopathy.

The specimen comprised peripheral blood mononuclear cells (PBMCs), sampled at new diagnosis, from a patient treated with antithyroid drugs. These receptors originate from a woman between 40 and 50 years old with Graves disease.

There are many counts of this clonotype. V is TRBV4-1 and J is TRBJ2-2; tentative D call: TRBD2 (6 bases). The CDR3 runs 19 residues. Trimming cost V 3 bases and J 3 bases, with 23 bases left between them. Germline CDR1 is MGHRA and CDR2 is YSYEKL. The CDR3 bases are TGCGCCAGCAGCCACCCCCGCGACCTCGCCGGGAGATACACCGGGGAGCTGTTTTTT. This translates into CASSHPRDLAGRYTGELFF.

This clonotype was seen repeatedly, ten times or more. The V and J genes are TRBV12-3 or TRBV12-4 and TRBJ1-1, with D possibly TRBD1 on 5 matching bases. With 3 bases removed from V and 8 bases from J, the gap between germline ends came to 16 bases. The CDR3 consists of 14 residues. Here the CDR3 reads CASSFSYRGGEAFF. CDR3 DNA: TGTGCCAGCAGTTTCTCCTATAGGGGCGGGGAAGCTTTCTTT.

Concerning this clonotype: A far larger clone lies a single base away; this is likely a read error. The V gene is TRBV12-3 or TRBV12-4, the J gene TRBJ2-7; 12 nucleotides agree with TRBD2. J was trimmed by 7 bases and V by 6 bases; bases with no gene match: 13. This CDR3 has 16 residues. The CDR3, as DNA: TGTGCCAGCAGATCACTAGCGGGAGGCCAACTCAATGAGCAGTACTTC. Translation gives CASRSLAGGQLNEQYF.

This clonotype appeared many times. This chain links TRBV20-1 with TRBJ2-1, with 15 bases fitting TRBD2. Germline V gives CDR1 DFQATT, CDR2 SNEGSKA (reference sequence). Trimming removed 7 bases from V and 4 bases from J; junction bases left unmatched: 14. This CDR3 has 18 amino acids. The CDR3 reads CSVRTSGRAGQFYNEQFF. Written as DNA, the CDR3 is TGCAGTGTTAGGACTAGCGGGAGGGCCGGCCAATTTTACAATGAGCAGTTCTTC.

There are many counts of this clonotype. The chain is built from TRBV7-2 and TRBJ1-2, with TRBD1 matching over 12 bases. CDR3 size: 14 residues. With 4 bases clipped from V and 7 bases from J, the junction kept 4 bases outside the gene matches. CDR1 is SGHTA and CDR2 is FQGNSA in the germline V gene. The CDR3 nucleotides read TGTGCCAGCAGCTACGGGACAGGGGGCGCTGGCTACACCTTC. Its protein product is CASSYGTGGAGYTF.

This clonotype occurred many times. CDR3 residues: CAWSVQGGWETQYF. DNA for the CDR3: TGTGCCTGGAGTGTACAGGGAGGATGGGAGACCCAGTACTTC. This chain uses TRBV30 with TRBJ2-5; either TRBD1 or TRBD2 may supply D (6 bases each). Germline CDR1 reads GTSNPN; CDR2 reads SVGIG (reference sequence). The CDR3 is 14 residues long. Trimming removed 0 bases at V and 5 bases at J, with 13 bases between.

This clonotype was counted ten times or more. The genes are TRBV15 and TRBJ2-2; D gene unclear. Trimming removed 3 bases from V and 3 bases from J, with 11 bases in between. This CDR3 region has 15 residues. CDR1 and CDR2 (germline): LNHNV, YYDKDF (reference sequence). This CDR3 reads CATSSWRSDTGELFF. In nucleotides, the CDR3 is TGTGCCACCAGCAGCTGGCGGTCGGACACCGGGGAGCTGTTTTTT.

This clonotype showed up many times. J is TRBJ2-7 and V is TRBV11-3; TRBD2 agrees at 8 bases. The CDR3 has 14 residues. With V trimmed by 6 bases and J by 7 bases, 11 bases remained unmatched. The germline gives CDR1 SGHNT, CDR2 YENEEA. The CDR3 sequence: CASSTSGSTEEQYF. The CDR3 nucleotides read TGTGCCAGCAGTACCAGCGGGAGTACGGAAGAGCAGTACTTC. The whole variable domain, remainder taken from reference TRBV11-3 and TRBJ2-7, is EAGVVQSPRYKIIEKKQPVAFWCNPISGHNTLYWYLQNLGQGPELLIRYENEEAVDDSQLPKDRFSAERLKGVDSTLKIQPAELGDSAVYLCASSTSGSTEEQYFGPGTRLTVT.

As concerns this clonotype: A far larger clone is just one base off, so this is likely a read error. The rearrangement uses TRBV11-2 and TRBJ2-2, with 7 nucleotides matching TRBD2. The CDR3 length is 15 residues. The trim removed 3 bases at V and 4 bases at J, leaving 5 bases unmatched. Germline values: CDR1 SGHAT, CDR2 FQNNGV. DNA of the CDR3: TGTGCCAGCAGCTTCGGTGGGGGGGGCACCGGGGAGCTGTTTTTT. Its protein is CASSFGGGGTGELFF.

This clonotype was recorded many times. This chain connects TRBV5-4 to TRBJ2-5, with 7 bases lining up with TRBD1. V was pared by 0 bases and J by 2 bases, with 1 base of the junction left unmatched. The CDR3 is made up of 14 amino acids. Germline assignment: CDR1 SGHNT and CDR2 YYREEE (reference sequence). The CDR3 loop reads CASSLAGQQETQYF. The CDR3 DNA follows: TGTGCCAGCAGCTTGGCGGGACAGCAAGAGACCCAGTACTTC.

This clonotype was detected a few times. The chain carries TRBV9 and TRBJ2-1; 9 positions match TRBD2. The germline gives CDR1 SGDLS, CDR2 YYNGEE. V dropped 3 bases and J dropped 5; count of bases not matched to a gene: 6. The CDR3 sequence is 15 residues long. The CDR3 bases are TGTGCCAGCAGCGATAGCGGGAGTTCCCACAATGAGCAGTTCTTC. It encodes CASSDSGSSHNEQFF.

In its sample, this clonotype was seen many times. V gene TRBV27 combines with J gene TRBJ2-7; a weak D match, TRBD2 (5 bases). V lost 6 bases and J 0 bases, leaving 15 bases between the germline ends. The V gene's germline CDR1 is MNHEY and CDR2 SMNVEV (reference sequence). The CDR3 extends over 15 amino acids. CDR3 sequence: CASSLDPTSSYEQYF. CDR3 sequence (DNA): TGTGCCAGCAGCCTGGACCCTACTAGCTCCTACGAGCAGTACTTC.

The table lists this clonotype with many counts. The genes are TRBV20-1 and TRBJ2-1, with D unresolved. V lost 3 bases, J lost 0 bases, and 9 bases lay in between. Germline lookup yields CDR1 DFQATT and CDR2 SNEGSKA (reference sequence). The length of the CDR3 is 14 residues. CDR3 DNA sequence: TGCAGTGCTAGCAACCTATACTCCTACAATGAGCAGTTCTTC. Protein sequence: CSASNLYSYNEQFF.

Comment on this clonotype: A far more abundant clone sits one base away, making this likely a read error. The gene calls are TRBV20-1 and TRBJ2-7; D unresolved. The CDR3 sequence is 14 residues long. CDR1 and CDR2 from the germline V gene are DFQATT and SNEGSKA (reference sequence). V dropped 5 bases and J dropped 7 bases, with 21 bases sitting between them. CDR3 nucleotides: TGCAGTGCTCCGCTCCTAGAGTCGTACAATGAGCAGTACTTC. Translated: CSAPLLESYNEQYF.

The CDR3 loop reads CASSPQRNNEQFF. The CDR3 nucleotides are TGTGCCAGCTCACCGCAAAGAAACAATGAGCAGTTCTTC. V is TRBV18 and J is TRBJ2-1; D remains unclear. Per germline, CDR1 KGHSH and CDR2 LQKENI. The CDR3 runs to 13 residues. V was cut by 3 bases and J by 5 bases, with 8 bases left in between. Filled out from reference TRBV18 and TRBJ2-1, the complete variable domain reads NAGVMQNPRHLVRRRGQEARLRCSPMKGHSHVYWYRQLPEEGLKFMVYLQKENIIDESGMPKERFSAEFPKEGPSILRIQQVVRGDSAAYFCASSPQRNNEQFFGPGTRLTVL.

The chain carries TRBV4-3 and TRBJ2-7; perhaps TRBD1 as D (6 bases). Per the germline V gene, CDR1 is LGHNA and CDR2 is YSLEER. The CDR3 contains 15 residues. Trimming removed 1 base at V and 2 bases at J, with 12 bases between. The CDR3 here is CASSQARRGPYEQYF. CDR3 bases: TGCGCCAGCAGCCAAGCCCGCAGGGGTCCCTACGAGCAGTACTTC.

Many counts were recorded for this clonotype. This sequence joins TRBV7-6 and TRBJ2-4; possibly TRBD1 or TRBD2 for D (5 bases each). The CDR3 has 14 residues. Trimming pared 1 base from V and 11 bases from J, leaving 15 bases between. Germline loops: CDR1 SGHVS, CDR2 FNYEAQ. This chain's CDR3 is CASSLELGTGFQYF. The CDR3 DNA follows: TGTGCCAGCAGCTTAGAGCTAGGGACGGGATTTCAGTACTTC. The entire variable domain, with the rest obtained from reference TRBV7-6 and TRBJ2-4, is as follows: GAGVSQSPRYKVTKRGQDVALRCDPISGHVSLYWYRQALGQGPEFLTYFNYEAQQDKSGLPNDRFSAERPEGSISTLTIQRTEQRDSAMYRCASSLELGTGFQYFGAGTRLSVL.

This clonotype was counted a few times. The chain has TRBV29-1 and TRBJ2-7; D gene ambiguous. Trimming removed 6 bases from V and 2 bases from J, with 14 bases in between. This CDR3 region has 13 residues. In germline, CDR1 is SQVTM, CDR2 ANQGSEA. The CDR3 sequence is CSVLTLHTYEQYF. As DNA, the CDR3 is TGCAGCGTCTTGACACTACACACCTACGAGCAGTACTTC.

This clonotype was detected many times. This rearrangement joins TRBV6-2 or TRBV6-3 to TRBJ2-1; 12 nucleotides match TRBD2. From germline, CDR1 is MNHEY and CDR2 SVGEGT. J gave up 0 bases and V 6 bases, and 6 bases lay outside the gene matches. The CDR3 totals 17 residues. CDR3 DNA: TGTGCCAGCAGGGGTACTAGCGGGAGGAGCTCCTACAATGAGCAGTTCTTC. It encodes CASRGTSGRSSYNEQFF.

This clonotype was counted many times. The genes are TRBV28 and TRBJ2-7; weak D call: TRBD1 (5 bases). CDR3 length: 16 amino acids. V was clipped by 2 bases and J by 2 bases, with 16 bases between them. Germline assignment: CDR1 MDHEN and CDR2 SYDVKM. This CDR3 is CASSLPLVGQTYEQYF. CDR3 in DNA: TGTGCCAGCAGTTTACCTCTCGTAGGACAAACCTACGAGCAGTACTTC.

The chain has TRBV2 and TRBJ1-5; no clear D. Between the trimmed V and J ends, which lost 10 bases and 0 bases, there was a span of 10 bases. CDR1 is SNHLY and CDR2 is FYNNEI in the germline V gene. CDR3 length: 13 amino acids. The CDR3 region has the DNA TGTGCCATCACGACGGATAGCAATCAGCCCCAGCATTTT. Its protein is CAITTDSNQPQHF.

This clonotype was counted many times. The chain uses TRBV28 and TRBJ1-4; the match to TRBD1 covers 9 bases. CDR3 length: 14 residues. The V and J ends lost 6 bases and 8 bases, in that order; junction bases with no gene match: 7. The germline V gene encodes CDR1 MDHEN and CDR2 SYDVKM. The CDR3 nucleotides read TGTGCCAGCAGGCCGGGACAGGGTACCGAAAAACTGTTTTTT. Its translation is CASRPGQGTEKLFF.

Written as DNA, the CDR3 is TGTGCCAGCCGACAGGGGACGTACACTGAAGCTTTCTTT. Its translation is CASRQGTYTEAFF. The chain combines TRBV3-1 with TRBJ1-1, with 8 bases identical to TRBD1. The CDR3 totals 13 residues. Germline V gene data show CDR1 as LGHDT and CDR2 as YNNKEL (reference sequence). V trimming: 8 bases; J trimming: 3 bases; junction bases outside the gene matches: 5.

This clonotype has ten or more counts. The chain carries TRBV9 and TRBJ2-1, with D tentatively TRBD1 or TRBD2 (5 bases each). Trimming left V 4 bases short and J 8 bases short, with 16 bases between. This CDR3 comprises 14 residues. CDR1 and CDR2 from the germline V gene are SGDLS and YYNGEE. The CDR3 here is CASSISGGVYEQFF. The CDR3 bases are TGTGCCAGCAGCATCAGTGGGGGAGTATATGAGCAGTTCTTC.

Ten or more counts support this clonotype. CDR3 sequence (DNA): TGTGCCAGTAGTATAGCCCCGTCGGCGGGAGGTGACAATGAGCAGTTCTTC. It is translated as CASSIAPSAGGDNEQFF. The rearrangement joins TRBV19 to TRBJ2-1; the match to TRBD2 covers 8 bases. The CDR3 runs 17 residues. Germline CDR1 LNHDA, CDR2 SQIVND (reference sequence). V dropped 1 base and J dropped 5; count of bases not matched to a gene: 10.

This clonotype was seen many times. The chain joins TRBV11-1 to TRBJ2-2; tentative D call: TRBD1 (6 bases). The CDR3 loop spans 15 amino acids. Germline loops: CDR1 SGHAT, CDR2 FQDESV (reference sequence). Trimming took off 5 bases at V and 7 bases at J, with 17 bases between the two ends. Here the CDR3 DNA reads TGTGCCAGCAGCATACAGGGTGGAAGAGGCGGGGAGCTGTTTTTT. Amino acids: CASSIQGGRGGELFF.

The genes are TRBV19 and TRBJ1-5; TRBD1 matches at 8 bases. Germline trimming cut 8 bases from V and 2 bases from J; bases unmatched to any gene: 11. The CDR3 spans 16 residues. From germline, CDR1 is LNHDA and CDR2 SQIVND (reference sequence). The CDR3 nucleotides are TGTGCCAGTCAAGATTCGGGACAGGTCGGCAATCAGCCCCAGCATTTT. This gives the protein CASQDSGQVGNQPQHF.

The chain combines TRBV7-8 with TRBJ1-2, with 11 positions matching TRBD1. With V trimmed by 1 base and J by 6 bases, 10 bases remained unmatched. CDR1 and CDR2 (germline): SGHVS, FQNEAQ. The CDR3 is 17 amino acids. The CDR3 loop is CASSLDPAGQGANGYTF. CDR3 DNA sequence: TGTGCCAGCAGCTTAGACCCAGCTGGACAGGGGGCGAATGGCTACACCTTC. The variable domain in full, completed from reference TRBV7-8 and TRBJ1-2, reads GAGVSQSPRYKVAKRGQDVALRCDPISGHVSLFWYQQALGQGPEFLTYFQNEAQLDKSGLPSDRFFAERPEGSVSTLKIQRTQQEDSAVYLCASSLDPAGQGANGYTFGSGTRLTVV.

Concerning this clonotype: An end of the junction does not agree with germline; a read error may underlie this. The chain is built from TRBV7-7 and TRBJ2-2; D not certain. Germline CDR1 reads SSHAT; CDR2 reads FNYEAQ (reference sequence). The CDR3 contains 15 residues. The CDR3 sequence is CASSKTPANTGELFF. The DNA for the CDR3 is TGTGCTAGCAGCAAGACACCCGCGAACACCGGGGAGCTGTTTTTT.